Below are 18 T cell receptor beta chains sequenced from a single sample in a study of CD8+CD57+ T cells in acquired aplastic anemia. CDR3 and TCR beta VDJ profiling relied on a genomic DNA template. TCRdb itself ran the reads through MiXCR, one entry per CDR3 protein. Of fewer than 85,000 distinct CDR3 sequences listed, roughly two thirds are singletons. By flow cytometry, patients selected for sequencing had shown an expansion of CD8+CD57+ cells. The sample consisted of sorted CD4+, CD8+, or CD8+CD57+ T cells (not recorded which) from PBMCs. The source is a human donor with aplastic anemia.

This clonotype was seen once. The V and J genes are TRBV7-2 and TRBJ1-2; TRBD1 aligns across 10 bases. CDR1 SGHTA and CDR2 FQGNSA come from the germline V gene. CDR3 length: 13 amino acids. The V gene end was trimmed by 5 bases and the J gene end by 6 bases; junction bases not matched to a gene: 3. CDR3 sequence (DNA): TGTGCCAGCAGCCGGACAGGGGGGAATGGCTACACCTTC. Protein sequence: CASSRTGGNGYTF. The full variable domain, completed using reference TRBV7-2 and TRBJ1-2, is GAGVSQSPSNKVTEKGKDVELRCDPISGHTALYWYRQSLGQGLEFLIYFQGNSAPDKSGLPSDRFSAERTGGSVSTLTIQRTQQEDSAVYLCASSRTGGNGYTFGSGTRLTVV.

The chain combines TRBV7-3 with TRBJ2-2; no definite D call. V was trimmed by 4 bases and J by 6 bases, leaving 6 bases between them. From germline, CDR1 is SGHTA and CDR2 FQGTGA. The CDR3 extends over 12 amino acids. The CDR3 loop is CASSYVAGELFF. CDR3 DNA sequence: TGTGCCAGCAGCTACGTGGCCGGGGAGCTGTTTTTT. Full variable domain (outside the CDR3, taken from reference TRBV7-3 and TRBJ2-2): GAGVSQTPSNKVTEKGKYVELRCDPISGHTALYWYRQSLGQGPEFLIYFQGTGAADDSGLPNDRFFAVRPEGSVSTLKIQRTERGDSAVYLCASSYVAGELFFGEGSRLTVL.

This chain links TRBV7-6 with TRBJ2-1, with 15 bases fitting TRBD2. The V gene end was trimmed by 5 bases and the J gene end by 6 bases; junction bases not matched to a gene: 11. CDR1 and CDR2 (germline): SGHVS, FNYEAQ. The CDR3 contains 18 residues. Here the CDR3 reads CASSHGTSGGTSVNEQFF. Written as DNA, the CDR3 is TGTGCCAGCAGCCACGGGACTAGCGGGGGGACGTCTGTCAATGAGCAGTTCTTC.

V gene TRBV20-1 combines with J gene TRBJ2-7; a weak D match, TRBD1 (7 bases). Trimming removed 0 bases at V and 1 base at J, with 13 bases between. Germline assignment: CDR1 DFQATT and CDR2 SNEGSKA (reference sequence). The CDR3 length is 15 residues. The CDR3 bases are TGCAGTGCTAGAGATCCAGGGGGGTCTTCCTACGAGCAGTACTTC. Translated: CSARDPGGSSYEQYF.

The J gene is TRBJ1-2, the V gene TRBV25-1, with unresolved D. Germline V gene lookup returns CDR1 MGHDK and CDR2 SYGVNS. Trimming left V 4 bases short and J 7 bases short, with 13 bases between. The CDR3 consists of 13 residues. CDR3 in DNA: TGTGCCAGCAGTGGGACCCTACTGGGTGGCTACACCTTC. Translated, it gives CASSGTLLGGYTF.

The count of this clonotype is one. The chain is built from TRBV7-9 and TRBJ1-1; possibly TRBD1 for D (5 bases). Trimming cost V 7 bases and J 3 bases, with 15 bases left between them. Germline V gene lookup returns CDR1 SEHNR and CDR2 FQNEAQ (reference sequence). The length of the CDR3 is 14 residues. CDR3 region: CASTSSGRDTEAFF. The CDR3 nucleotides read TGTGCCAGCACCTCCTCAGGGCGGGACACTGAAGCTTTCTTT.

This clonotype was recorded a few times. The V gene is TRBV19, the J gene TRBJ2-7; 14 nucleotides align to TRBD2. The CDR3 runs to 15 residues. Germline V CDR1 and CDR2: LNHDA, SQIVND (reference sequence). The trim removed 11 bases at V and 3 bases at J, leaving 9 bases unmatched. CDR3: CAPPGTSGGYYEQYF. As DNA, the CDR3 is TGTGCCCCCCCCGGGACTAGCGGGGGCTACTACGAGCAGTACTTC.

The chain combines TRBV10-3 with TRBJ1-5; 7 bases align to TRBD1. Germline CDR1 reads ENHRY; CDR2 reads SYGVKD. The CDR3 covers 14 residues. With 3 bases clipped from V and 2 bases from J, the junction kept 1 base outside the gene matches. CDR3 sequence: CAISDDRGNQPQHF. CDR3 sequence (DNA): TGTGCCATCAGTGATGACAGGGGCAATCAGCCCCAGCATTTT.

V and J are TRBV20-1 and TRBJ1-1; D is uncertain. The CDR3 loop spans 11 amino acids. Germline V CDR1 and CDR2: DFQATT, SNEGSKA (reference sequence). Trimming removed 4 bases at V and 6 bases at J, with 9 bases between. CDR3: CSATLTSEAFF. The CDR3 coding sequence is TGCAGTGCTACGCTAACGTCTGAAGCTTTCTTT.

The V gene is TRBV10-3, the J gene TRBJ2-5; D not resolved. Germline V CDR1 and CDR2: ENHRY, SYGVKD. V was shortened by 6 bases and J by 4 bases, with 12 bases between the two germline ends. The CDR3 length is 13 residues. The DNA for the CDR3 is TGTGCCATCAGGAGGCCGGCCGGAGAGACCCAGTACTTC. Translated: CAIRRPAGETQYF.

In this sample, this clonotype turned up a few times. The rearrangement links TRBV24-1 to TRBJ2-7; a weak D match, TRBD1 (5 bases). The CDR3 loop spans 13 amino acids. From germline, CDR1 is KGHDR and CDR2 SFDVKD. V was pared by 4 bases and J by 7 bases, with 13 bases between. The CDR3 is CATSEGGSGEQYF. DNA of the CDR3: TGTGCCACCAGTGAGGGTGGTTCAGGGGAGCAGTACTTC.

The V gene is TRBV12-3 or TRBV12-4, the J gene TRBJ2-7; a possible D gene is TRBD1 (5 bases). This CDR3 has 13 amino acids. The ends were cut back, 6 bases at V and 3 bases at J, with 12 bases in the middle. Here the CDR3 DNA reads TGTGCCAGCAGGACAGTGCTAAACTACGAGCAGTACTTC. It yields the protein CASRTVLNYEQYF.

This CDR3 is CSARDLTSGEEETQYF. The CDR3 DNA follows: TGCAGTGCTAGAGATCTTACTAGCGGGGAGGAAGAGACCCAGTACTTC. The rearrangement links TRBV20-1 to TRBJ2-5; the match to TRBD2 covers 10 bases. The germline gives CDR1 DFQATT, CDR2 SNEGSKA (reference sequence). CDR3 length equals 16 residues. V was clipped by 0 bases and J by 3 bases; unmatched bases: 7.

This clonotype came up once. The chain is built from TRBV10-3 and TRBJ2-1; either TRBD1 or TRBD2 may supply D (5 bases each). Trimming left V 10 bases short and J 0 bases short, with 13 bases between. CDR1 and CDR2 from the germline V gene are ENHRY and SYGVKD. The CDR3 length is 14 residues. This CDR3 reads CATTHGASYNEQFF. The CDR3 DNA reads TGTGCCACCACCCACGGGGCCTCCTACAATGAGCAGTTCTTC.

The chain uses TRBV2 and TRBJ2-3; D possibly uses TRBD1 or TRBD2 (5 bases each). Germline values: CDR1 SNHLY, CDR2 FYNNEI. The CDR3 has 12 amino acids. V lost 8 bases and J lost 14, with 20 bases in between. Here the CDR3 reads CASSKLSGAPYF. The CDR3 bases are TGTGCCAGCTCCAAACTTTCCGGGGCCCCGTATTTT.

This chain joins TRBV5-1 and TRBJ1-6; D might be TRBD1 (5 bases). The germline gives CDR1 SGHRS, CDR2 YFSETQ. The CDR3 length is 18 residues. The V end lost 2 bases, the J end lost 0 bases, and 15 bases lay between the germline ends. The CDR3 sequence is CASSFLDRAGSYNSPLHF. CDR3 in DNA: TGCGCCAGCAGCTTCCTCGACAGAGCTGGCTCCTATAATTCACCCCTCCACTTT.

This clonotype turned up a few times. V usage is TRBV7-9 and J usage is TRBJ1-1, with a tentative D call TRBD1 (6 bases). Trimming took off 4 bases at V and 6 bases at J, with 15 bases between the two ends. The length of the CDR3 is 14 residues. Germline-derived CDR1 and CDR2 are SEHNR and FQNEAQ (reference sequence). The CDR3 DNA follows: TGTGCCAGCAGCTCCTACAGGGAGGGCGCTGAAGCTTTCTTT. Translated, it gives CASSSYREGAEAFF.

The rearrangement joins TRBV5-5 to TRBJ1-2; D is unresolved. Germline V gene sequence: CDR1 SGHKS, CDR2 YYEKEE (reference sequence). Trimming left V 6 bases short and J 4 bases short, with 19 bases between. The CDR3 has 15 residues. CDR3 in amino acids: CASNELVGIGYGYTF. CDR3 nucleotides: TGTGCCAGCAACGAATTGGTGGGGATCGGCTATGGCTACACCTTC.